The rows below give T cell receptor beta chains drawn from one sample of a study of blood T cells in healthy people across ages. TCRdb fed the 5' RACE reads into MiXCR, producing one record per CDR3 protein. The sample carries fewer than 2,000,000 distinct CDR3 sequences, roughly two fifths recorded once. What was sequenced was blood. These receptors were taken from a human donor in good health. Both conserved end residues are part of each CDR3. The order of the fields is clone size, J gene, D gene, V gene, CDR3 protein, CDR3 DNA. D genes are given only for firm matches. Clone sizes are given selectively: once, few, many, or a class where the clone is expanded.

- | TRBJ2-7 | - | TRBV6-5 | CASSYYPLALSYEQYF | TGTGCCAGCAGTTACTACCCCCTGGCCCTCTCCTACGAGCAGTACTTC
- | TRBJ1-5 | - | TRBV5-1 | CASSPGGQSYSNQPQHF | TGCGCCAGCAGCCCGGGCGGACAGAGTTATAGCAATCAGCCCCAGCATTTT
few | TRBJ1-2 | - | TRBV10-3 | CAISVPGGTYGYTF | TGTGCCATCAGTGTCCCTGGGGGTACCTATGGCTACACCTTC
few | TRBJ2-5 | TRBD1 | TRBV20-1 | CSARGAQGAYGQYF | TGCAGTGCTAGAGGGGCACAGGGGGCCTACGGGCAGTACTTC
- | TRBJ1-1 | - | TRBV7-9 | CASSLGGTLAFF | TGTGCCAGCAGCTTAGGGGGGACATTAGCTTTCTTT
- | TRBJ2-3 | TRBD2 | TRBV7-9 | CASSYGLVGMSDTQYF | TGTGCCAGCAGCTATGGACTAGTGGGTATGTCAGATACGCAGTATTTT
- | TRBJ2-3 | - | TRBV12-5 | CASGSDITDTQYF | TGTGCTAGTGGTTCTGACATCACAGATACGCAGTATTTT
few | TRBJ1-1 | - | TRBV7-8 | CASSFAFGSMNTEAFF | TGTGCCAGCAGCTTCGCCTTCGGGTCCATGAACACTGAAGCTTTCTTT
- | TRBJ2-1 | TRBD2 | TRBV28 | CASRPGGIGTTYNEQFF | TGTGCCAGCAGGCCCGGGGGGATAGGGACCACCTACAATGAGCAGTTCTTC
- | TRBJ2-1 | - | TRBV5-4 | CASSHDSEQFF | TGTGCCAGCAGCCATGACAGTGAGCAGTTCTTC
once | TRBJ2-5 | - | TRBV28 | CASSLWAQIQETQYF | TGTGCCAGCAGTTTATGGGCACAAATACAGGAGACCCAGTACTTC
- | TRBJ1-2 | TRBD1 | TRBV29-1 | CSAEWDREGGYTF | TGCAGCGCCGAGTGGGACAGGGAGGGTGGCTACACCTTC
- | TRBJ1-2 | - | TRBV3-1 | CASSRWTENYGYTF | TGTGCCAGCAGCCGATGGACGGAAAACTATGGCTACACCTTC
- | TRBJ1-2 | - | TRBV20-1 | CSARGGGAYGYTF | TGCAGTGCTAGAGGAGGGGGGGCCTATGGCTACACCTTC
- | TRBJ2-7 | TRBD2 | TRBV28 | CASSIALAGVYEQYF | TGTGCCAGCAGTATTGCCCTAGCGGGGGTGTACGAGCAGTACTTC
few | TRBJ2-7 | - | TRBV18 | CASSEPNYEQYF | TGTGCTAGCTCAGAACCGAACTACGAGCAGTACTTC
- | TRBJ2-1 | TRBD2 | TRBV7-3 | CASSLSGGGSEQFF | TGTGCCAGCAGCTTAAGCGGGGGGGGTTCTGAGCAGTTCTTC
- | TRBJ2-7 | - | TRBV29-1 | CSAAVGVYEQYF | TGCAGCGCCGCGGTGGGTGTCTACGAGCAGTACTTC
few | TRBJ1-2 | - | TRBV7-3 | CASSLSPSSGYTF | TGTGCCAGCAGCTTAAGCCCCTCCAGTGGCTACACCTTC
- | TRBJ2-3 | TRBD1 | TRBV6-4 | CASSDQGQGRTDTQYF | TGTGCCAGCAGTGACCAGGGACAGGGGCGCACAGATACGCAGTATTTT
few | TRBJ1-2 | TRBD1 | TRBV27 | CASSETGKRGYTF | TGTGCCAGCAGTGAGACAGGGAAGAGGGGCTACACCTTC
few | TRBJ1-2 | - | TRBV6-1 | CASSEPLRYYGYTF | TGTGCCAGCAGTGAACCGCTTCGTTACTATGGCTACACCTTC
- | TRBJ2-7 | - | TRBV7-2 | CASSLGLQPSEQYF | TGTGCCAGCAGCTTGGGTTTACAGCCGAGTGAGCAGTACTTC
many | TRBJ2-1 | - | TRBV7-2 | CASSRTRGTNNEQFF | TGTGCCAGCAGCCGGACTAGGGGGACGAACAATGAGCAGTTCTTC
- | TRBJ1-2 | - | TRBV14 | CASSQVNSYFYGYTF | TGTGCCAGCAGCCAAGTAAACAGCTACTTCTATGGCTACACCTTC
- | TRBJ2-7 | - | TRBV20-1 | CSARDRGKVYEQYF | TGCAGTGCTAGAGACAGGGGAAAGGTCTACGAGCAGTACTTC
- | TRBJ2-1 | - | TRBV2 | CASKHNEQFF | TGTGCCAGCAAGCACAATGAGCAGTTCTTC
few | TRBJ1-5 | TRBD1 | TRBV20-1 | CSAPPQTGGYQPQHF | TGCAGTGCCCCCCCTCAGACAGGGGGCTATCAGCCCCAGCATTTT
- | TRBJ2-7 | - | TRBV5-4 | CASSGGGGAQYF | TGTGCCAGCAGCGGCGGTGGGGGGGCGCAGTACTTC
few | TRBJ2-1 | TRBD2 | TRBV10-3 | CAINKLAGEINEQFF | TGTGCCATCAACAAACTAGCGGGGGAGATCAATGAGCAGTTCTTC
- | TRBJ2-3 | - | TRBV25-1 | CASWLGDTQYF | TGTGCCAGCTGGCTGGGCGATACGCAGTATTTT
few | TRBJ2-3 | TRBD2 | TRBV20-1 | CSAVSTSGRKDTQYF | TGCAGTGCTGTCTCTACTAGCGGGCGTAAAGATACGCAGTATTTT
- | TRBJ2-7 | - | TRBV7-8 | CASSWGPRNEQYF | TGTGCCAGCAGCTGGGGACCCCGAAACGAGCAGTACTTC
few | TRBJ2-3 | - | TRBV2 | CASSEAEDTQYF | TGTGCCAGCAGTGAAGCAGAAGATACGCAGTATTTT
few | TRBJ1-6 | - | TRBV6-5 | CASSYSLNGVTPLHF | TGTGCCAGCAGTTACTCGCTAAACGGGGTAACACCCCTCCACTTT
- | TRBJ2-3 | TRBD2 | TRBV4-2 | CASSRTSGDADTQYF | TGTGCCAGCAGCCGGACTAGCGGGGACGCAGATACGCAGTATTTT
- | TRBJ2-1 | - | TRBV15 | CASSRWGHNEQFF | TGTGCCAGCAGCAGATGGGGACACAATGAGCAGTTCTTC
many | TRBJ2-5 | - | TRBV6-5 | CASSPYLRDSEKTQYF | TGTGCCAGCAGCCCCTATCTCCGGGACTCCGAGAAGACCCAGTACTTC
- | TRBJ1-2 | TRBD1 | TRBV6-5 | CASARKSGGYGGYTF | TGTGCCAGCGCGCGGAAGTCAGGGGGCTATGGTGGCTACACCTTC
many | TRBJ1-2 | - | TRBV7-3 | CASSLVTGGGYTF | TGTGCCAGCAGCTTAGTCACTGGGGGCGGCTACACCTTC
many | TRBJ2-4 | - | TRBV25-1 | CASSEYGVRDIQYF | TGTGCCAGCAGTGAATATGGGGTTCGAGACATTCAGTACTTC
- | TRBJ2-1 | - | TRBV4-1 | CASSQERRGTYNEQFF | TGCGCCAGCAGCCAAGAGAGACGGGGGACGTACAATGAGCAGTTCTTC
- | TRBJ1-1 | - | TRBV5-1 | CASSPMAGAEAFF | TGCGCCAGCAGCCCGATGGCAGGGGCTGAAGCTTTCTTT
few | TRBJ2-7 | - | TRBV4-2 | CASSQGVAVYEQYF | TGTGCCAGCAGCCAAGGGGTGGCGGTTTACGAGCAGTACTTC
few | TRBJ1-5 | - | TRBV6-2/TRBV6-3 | CASWGGMGASNQPQHF | TGTGCCAGCTGGGGAGGGATGGGGGCGAGCAATCAGCCCCAGCATTTT
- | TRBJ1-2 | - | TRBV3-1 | CASSQNTGISSYTF | TGTGCCAGCAGCCAAAATACTGGGATCTCCTCTTACACCTTC
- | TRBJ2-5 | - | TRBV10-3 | CAISGTRETQYF | TGTGCCATCAGTGGGACGAGAGAGACCCAGTACTTC
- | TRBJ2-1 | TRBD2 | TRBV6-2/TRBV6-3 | CASSFGESVAGERNEQFF | TGTGCCAGCAGTTTCGGTGAATCGGTGGCGGGGGAGAGGAATGAGCAGTTCTTC
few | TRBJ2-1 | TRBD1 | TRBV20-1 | CSARRSRQGSSYNEQFF | TGCAGTGCTAGACGGTCAAGACAGGGAAGTTCCTACAATGAGCAGTTCTTC
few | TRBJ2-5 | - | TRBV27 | CASSPSLAGVRAQYF | TGTGCCAGCAGTCCCTCCCTGGCCGGCGTCCGGGCCCAGTACTTC
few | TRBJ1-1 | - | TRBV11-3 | CASSLFGGAEAFF | TGTGCCAGCAGCTTATTTGGGGGCGCTGAAGCTTTCTTT
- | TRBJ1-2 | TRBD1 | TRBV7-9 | CASNLGDRPNYGYTF | TGTGCCAGCAACTTAGGGGACAGGCCTAACTATGGCTACACCTTC
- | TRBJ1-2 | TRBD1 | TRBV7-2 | CASSLAGGRTGANYGYTF | TGTGCCAGCAGCTTAGCGGGCGGGAGGACAGGGGCTAACTATGGCTACACCTTC
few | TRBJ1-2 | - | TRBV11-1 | CASSLSYGDSYTF | TGTGCCAGCAGCTTGTCGTATGGCGACAGCTACACCTTC
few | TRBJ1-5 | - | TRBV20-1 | CSAALTADQPQHF | TGCAGTGCTGCCCTGACGGCAGATCAGCCCCAGCATTTT
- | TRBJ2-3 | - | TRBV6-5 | CVSSPGISTDTQYF | TGTGTCAGCAGTCCGGGGATTAGCACAGATACGCAGTATTTT
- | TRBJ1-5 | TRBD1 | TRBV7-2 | CASSLGGDRVSNQPQHF | TGTGCCAGCAGCTTAGGGGGGGACAGGGTAAGCAATCAGCCCCAGCATTTT